This T cell receptor beta chain comes out of a study of blood T cell repertoires in COVID-19 (dated by TCRdb to 2020 to 2021). The study in broad terms: Samples covering the acute and convalescent phases of COVID-19 were provided by collaborators in the United States, Italy and Spain. The repertoires were made available in a free public database intended to serve as a resource for research on the immune response to SARS-CoV-2. Samples were obtained from the ongoing ImmuneRACE study (first 160 participants) and from about 1,300 subjects provided by 6 global collaborators. HLA class I and class II types, where available, came from metadata supplied by the sample provider rather than from assay-based typing. The sample metadata nearly always contained a de-identified subject ID, COVID-19 status, age in years and sex. The prospective study material was composed of cDNA or gDNA derived from T cells, B-cell-depleted T cells, or PBMCs. Subjects who had been exposed to COVID-19, were actively infected with it, or had recovered from it provided the deeply sampled blood TCRbeta repertoires that made up the dataset.

Collaborating institutions collected whole blood in K2EDTA tubes following their own protocols. For TCRbeta analysis, collaborator samples were shipped as frozen whole blood, as isolated PBMCs, or as DNA extracted from either sample type. The study at large found these results: How much clinical and demographic metadata was included differed by source and by participant, and the metadata was provided uncurated.

TCRbeta CDR3 regions were amplified from genomic DNA using the immunoSEQ Assay, a bias-controlled multiplex PCR. Concerning the study's data processing: Within the assay, amplification of reference gene primers was used to estimate how many nucleated cells each sample contained. Sequence reads were collapsed and filtered to measure the absolute abundance of every unique TCRbeta CDR3 rearrangement. Productive Simpson clonality was computed per sample as the square root of Simpson's diversity index over productive rearrangements. Imported from immuneACCESS, the table was reduced by TCRdb to in-frame sequences with V and J called. These copies leave out some clones; in studies compared against another copy, an unresolved V gene accounts for under half, and the cause of the remainder is not known. V and J calls and clone size come straight from that table; D and trimming were deduced from the DNA. The sample yields some 160,000 clones; approximately 84% were counted once. Together, the top ten hold under 13% of the sample.

The table lists this clone with a few counts. Its specific antigen is unknown. It has no much larger one-base neighbor in the sample; base qualities were not kept. The clonotype comes from a man aged 70 or older with active or convalescent COVID-19. Sequences were obtained from peripheral blood.

The CDR3 amino acid sequence is: CASSLGTGTEAFF. The base sequence is TGCGCCAGCAGCTTGGGGACGGGAACCGAAGCTTTCTTT. The sequence is built from TRBV5-1 and TRBJ1-1, with the D segment identity uncertain. The V end loses 0 bases and the J end loses 8 bases, and a stretch of 11 bases separates them. The CDR3 has 13 amino acids, counting the end cysteine and phenylalanine. Kept here is only the CDR3 DNA, which spans 39 bases and is read in frame from base 1. Looking up the germline V gene yields CDR1 SGHRS and CDR2 YFSETQ. The variable domain in full, with residues beyond the CDR3 obtained from the reference TRBV5-1 and TRBJ1-1 genes, is KAGVTQTPRYLIKTRGQQVTLSCSPISGHRSVSWYQQTPGQGLQFLFEYFSETQRNKGNFPGRFSGRQFSNSRSEMNVSTLELGDSALYLCASSLGTGTEAFFGQGTRLTVV.